Presented here are 11 T cell receptor beta chains from one specimen sequenced in a study of shared clonotypes between healthy human individuals. The method was immunoSEQ multiplex PCR; TCRdb's version includes in-frame clones alone and lacks a portion of them. Here the sample spans approximately 2.5 million clones, approximately 92% being singletons. Material for sequencing was naive CD4+ T cells sorted from blood. Subset: CD45RA+ positively selected. All receptors derive from a man between 18 and 35 years old in good health.

The V and J genes are TRBV19 and TRBJ2-7; D is ambiguous. This CDR3 contains 12 residues. From germline, CDR1 is LNHDA and CDR2 SQIVND (reference sequence). V was cut by 2 bases and J by 7 bases, with 9 bases left in between. The CDR3 sequence: CASSIPRAEQYF. DNA for the CDR3: TGTGCCAGTAGTATACCTCGTGCTGAGCAGTACTTC.

This rearrangement joins TRBV5-1 to TRBJ1-3; D unresolved. The length of the CDR3 is 15 residues. Germline-derived CDR1 and CDR2 are SGHRS and YFSETQ. Trimming pared 0 bases from V and 0 bases from J, leaving 7 bases between. In nucleotides, the CDR3 is TGCGCCAGCAGCTTGGACATCGCCTCTGGAAACACCATATATTTT. Protein sequence: CASSLDIASGNTIYF. Looking up the rest from reference TRBV5-1 and TRBJ1-3 gives the full variable domain: KAGVTQTPRYLIKTRGQQVTLSCSPISGHRSVSWYQQTPGQGLQFLFEYFSETQRNKGNFPGRFSGRQFSNSRSEMNVSTLELGDSALYLCASSLDIASGNTIYFGEGSWLTVV.

With respect to this clone: Other DNA sequences within the sample encode an identical CDR3. The J gene is TRBJ2-5, the V gene TRBV29-1, with D perhaps TRBD1 or TRBD2 (5 bases each). Germline CDR1 is SQVTM and CDR2 is ANQGSEA. Trimming stripped 4 bases from V and 1 base from J, with 10 bases between. CDR3 length: 13 residues. The CDR3 DNA reads as TGCAGCGTTGGGGGACGGCTCCAAGAGACCCAGTACTTC. It is translated as CSVGGRLQETQYF.

CDR3 bases: TGCAGCGTTGTTGCAGGGGCCCCCACAGATACGCAGTATTTT. It codes for CSVVAGAPTDTQYF. This chain connects TRBV29-1 to TRBJ2-3, with D possibly TRBD1 on 6 matching bases. V gave up 4 bases and J gave up 2 bases, with 13 bases separating them. This CDR3 is 14 amino acids long. Germline-derived CDR1 and CDR2 are SQVTM and ANQGSEA.

J is TRBJ1-3 and V is TRBV19; 7 bases fit TRBD1. CDR1 LNHDA and CDR2 SQIVND come from the germline V gene (reference sequence). This CDR3 is built from 15 residues. V was pared by 7 bases and J by 2 bases, with 8 bases of the junction left unmatched. CDR3 DNA sequence: TGTGCCAGTAACCCGACAGGGATGCCTGGAAACACCATATATTTT. It specifies CASNPTGMPGNTIYF.

The rearrangement joins TRBV2 to TRBJ2-1, with unresolved D. The V and J ends lost 3 bases and 3 bases respectively, with 9 bases between them. The CDR3 length is 14 residues. Germline V gene sequence: CDR1 SNHLY, CDR2 FYNNEI. Here the CDR3 reads CASSELSRYNEQFF. Here the CDR3 DNA reads TGTGCCAGCAGTGAGCTATCGCGCTACAATGAGCAGTTCTTC.

The CDR3 nucleotides are TGTGCCAGTAGTCCGGACAGGGGGCGAGGAATCCAAGAGACCCAGTACTTC. Amino acid sequence: CASSPDRGRGIQETQYF. V and J are TRBV19 and TRBJ2-5; the match to TRBD1 covers 11 bases. CDR3 length: 17 amino acids. Germline V lookup: CDR1 LNHDA, CDR2 SQIVND (reference sequence). V shed 5 bases and J 1 base; nucleotides not matched to a gene: 9. Full variable domain (outside the CDR3, taken from reference TRBV19 and TRBJ2-5): DGGITQSPKYLFRKEGQNVTLSCEQNLNHDAMYWYRQDPGQGLRLIYYSQIVNDFQKGDIAEGYSVSREKKESFPLTVTSAQKNPTAFYLCASSPDRGRGIQETQYFGPGTRLLVL.

The rearrangement joins TRBV2 to TRBJ1-2, with D unclear. The V end was cut by 3 bases, the J end by 1 base, with 9 bases between. Germline values: CDR1 SNHLY, CDR2 FYNNEI. The CDR3 has 14 residues. The CDR3 DNA sequence: TGTGCCAGCAGTGAGCACACCTATAACTATGGCTACACCTTC. Encoded protein: CASSEHTYNYGYTF.

J is TRBJ2-7 and V is TRBV18; the match to TRBD2 covers 13 bases. With V trimmed by 3 bases and J by 7 bases, 6 bases remained unmatched. Germline V gene sequence: CDR1 KGHSH, CDR2 LQKENI. The CDR3 has 15 residues. CDR3 nucleotides: TGTGCCAGCTCACCTTGGACTAGCGGGGGCTCAGAGCAGTACTTC. As protein: CASSPWTSGGSEQYF.

The CDR3 region has the DNA TGCGCCAGCAGCCCCTCTGGGCAAGATACGCAGTATTTT. Translated, it gives CASSPSGQDTQYF. The V and J genes are TRBV5-1 and TRBJ2-3; D not resolved. The CDR3 contains 13 residues. CDR1 and CDR2 from the germline V gene are SGHRS and YFSETQ. The V end was cut by 4 bases, the J end by 5 bases, with 11 bases between.

The rearrangement uses TRBV11-2 and TRBJ1-2, with D uncertain. Deletions cut 3 bases from V and 7 bases from J, with 18 bases between. This CDR3 comprises 15 residues. Germline CDR1 reads SGHAT; CDR2 reads FQNNGV. The CDR3 nucleotides are TGTGCCAGCAGCTTCCGGGCAGCGAGTCGAAGTGGCTACACCTTC. This translates into CASSFRAASRSGYTF.